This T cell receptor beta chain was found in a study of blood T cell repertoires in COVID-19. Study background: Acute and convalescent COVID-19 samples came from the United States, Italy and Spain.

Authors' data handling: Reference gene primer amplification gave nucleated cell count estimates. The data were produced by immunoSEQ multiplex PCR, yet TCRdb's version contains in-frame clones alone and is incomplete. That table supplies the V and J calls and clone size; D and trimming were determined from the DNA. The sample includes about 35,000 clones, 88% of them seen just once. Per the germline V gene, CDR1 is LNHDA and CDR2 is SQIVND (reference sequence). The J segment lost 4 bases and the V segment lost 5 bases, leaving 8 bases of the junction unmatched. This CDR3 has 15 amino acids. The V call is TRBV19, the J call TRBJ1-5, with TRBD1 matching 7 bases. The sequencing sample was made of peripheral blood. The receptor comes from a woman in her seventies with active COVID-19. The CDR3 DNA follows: TGTGCCAGTAGTGTCGCGGCAGGGGGTAATCAGCCCCAGCATTTT. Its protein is CASSVAAGGNQPQHF.